The next 27 T cell receptor beta chains were all read from a single sample in a study of shared clonotypes between healthy human individuals. Sequencing used immunoSEQ multiplex PCR; TCRdb keeps in-frame clones, though not all of them. The table has about 2.4 million clones, approximately 94% seen once; the top ten hold 0.36%. The sequenced material came from naive CD4+ T cells from PBMCs. As to subset: CD45RA+ positively selected. Every receptor here comes from a man younger than 30 in good health. Some clones in this sample may be carry-over from other donors' samples.

The gene calls are TRBV4-2 and TRBJ2-7; TRBD2 matches 11 bases. The ends lost 3 bases at V and 2 bases at J; junction bases unmatched: 9. The germline gives CDR1 LGHNA, CDR2 YNFKEQ. The CDR3 is 17 amino acids. The CDR3: CASSHGTSGTFTYEQYF. As DNA, the CDR3 is TGTGCCAGCAGCCATGGGACTAGCGGAACGTTTACCTACGAGCAGTACTTC.

This clone was detected once. This chain connects TRBV7-8 to TRBJ2-3; 8 bases map to TRBD2. This CDR3 is 16 amino acids long. The junction had 10 bases not matched to a gene; V was cut back by 4 bases and J by 4 bases. Germline V lookup: CDR1 SGHVS, CDR2 FQNEAQ. The CDR3 spells CASSWGAGVEADTQYF. Here the CDR3 DNA reads TGTGCCAGCAGCTGGGGAGCGGGAGTGGAGGCAGATACGCAGTATTTT.

This clone came up once. The chain joins TRBV5-1 to TRBJ2-1, with 12 bases matching TRBD2. This CDR3 has 22 residues. In germline, CDR1 is SGHRS, CDR2 YFSETQ. The V and J ends lost 3 bases and 0 bases, in that order; junction bases with no gene match: 19. CDR3 nucleotides: TGCGCCAGCAGCTCTCCAGGAGGGCTAGCGGGAGGGGGCTTTAGCTCCTACAATGAGCAGTTCTTC. Translation: CASSSPGGLAGGGFSSYNEQFF.

This clone was seen a handful of times. The chain uses TRBV7-9 and TRBJ1-3; D is unclear. The germline CDR1 and CDR2 sequences are SEHNR and FQNEAQ (reference sequence). The CDR3 sequence is 15 residues long. V lost 6 bases to trimming and J lost 1 base, with 13 bases between them. CDR3 in amino acids: CASSWTWRSGNTIYF. DNA of the CDR3: TGTGCCAGCAGTTGGACCTGGCGTTCTGGAAACACCATATATTTT.

In nucleotides, the CDR3 is TGTGCCAGCGGGGAGACGGGACCGAGGTTGGGCACTGAAGCTTTCTTT. It codes for CASGETGPRLGTEAFF. The J gene is TRBJ1-1, the V gene TRBV28; perhaps TRBD1 as D (5 bases). The CDR3 is made up of 16 amino acids. Trimming removed 8 bases from V and 4 bases from J, with 23 bases in between. Looked up from germline, CDR1 is MDHEN and CDR2 is SYDVKM.

This sequence joins TRBV4-1 and TRBJ2-7; 9 bases are shared with TRBD2. Germline V gene lookup returns CDR1 MGHRA and CDR2 YSYEKL. The V segment lost 1 base and the J segment 5 bases; nucleotides outside the gene matches: 9. This CDR3 is 16 amino acids long. The CDR3 DNA is TGCGCCAGCAGCCAAGTGGGCGGGAGGGCCCGGGACGAGCAGTACTTC. Its translation is CASSQVGGRARDEQYF.

The chain links TRBV29-1 to TRBJ1-4; D call uncertain. Germline assignment: CDR1 SQVTM and CDR2 ANQGSEA. There are 12 residues in the CDR3. The CDR3: CCGGRANEKLFF. The DNA for the CDR3 is TGCTGCGGCGGGAGGGCTAATGAAAAACTGTTTTTT. The full variable domain, in which reference TRBV29-1 and TRBJ1-4 provide the parts outside the CDR3, is SAVISQKPSRDICQRGTSLTIQCQVDSQVTMMFWYRQQPGQSLTLIATANQGSEATYESGFVIDKFPISRPNLTFSTLTVSNMSPEDSSIYLCCGGRANEKLFFGSGTQLSVL.

The chain uses TRBV5-1 and TRBJ2-1; no clear D gene. This CDR3 region has 13 residues. From germline, CDR1 is SGHRS and CDR2 YFSETQ. The ends were cut back, 2 bases at V and 8 bases at J, with 11 bases in the middle. This CDR3 is CASSLTGGYEQFF. The DNA for the CDR3 is TGCGCCAGCAGCTTAACCGGCGGATATGAGCAGTTCTTC.

About this clone itself: Other DNA variants within this sample encode the same CDR3. The chain joins TRBV9 to TRBJ2-1; D not resolved. Germline CDR1 SGDLS, CDR2 YYNGEE. With 0 bases removed from V and 6 bases from J, the gap between germline ends came to 4 bases. There are 12 residues in the CDR3. Here the CDR3 DNA reads TGTGCCAGCAGCGTAGATTCCAATGAGCAGTTCTTC. Residues: CASSVDSNEQFF.

The chain combines TRBV9 with TRBJ2-5; 10 bases match TRBD2. The V and J ends lost 0 bases and 3 bases, in that order; junction bases with no gene match: 2. The CDR3 runs 15 residues. In germline, CDR1 is SGDLS, CDR2 YYNGEE. CDR3 amino acids: CASSVASGREETQYF. The CDR3 DNA is TGTGCCAGCAGCGTAGCCAGCGGGAGGGAAGAGACCCAGTACTTC.

V and J are TRBV7-2 and TRBJ1-4; D uncertain. This CDR3 is 16 amino acids long. Trimming stripped 1 base from V and 5 bases from J, with 14 bases between. Germline CDR1 is SGHTA and CDR2 is FQGNSA. CDR3 sequence: CASSLGVTPGNEKLFF. The CDR3 nucleotides are TGTGCCAGCAGCTTAGGGGTGACGCCGGGGAATGAAAAACTGTTTTTT. Full variable domain (missing parts from reference TRBV7-2 and TRBJ1-4): GAGVSQSPSNKVTEKGKDVELRCDPISGHTALYWYRQSLGQGLEFLIYFQGNSAPDKSGLPSDRFSAERTGGSVSTLTIQRTQQEDSAVYLCASSLGVTPGNEKLFFGSGTQLSVL.

This clone was observed once. The chain is built from TRBV7-9 and TRBJ2-3, with 7 nucleotides matching TRBD2. Trimming removed 11 bases from V and 0 bases from J; junction bases left unmatched: 5. The CDR3 has 13 amino acids. Germline values: CDR1 SEHNR, CDR2 FQNEAQ (reference sequence). Here the CDR3 reads CAGSGKSTDTQYF. The CDR3 nucleotides read TGTGCCGGAAGCGGGAAGAGCACAGATACGCAGTATTTT.

The V gene is TRBV28, the J gene TRBJ2-7; 11 positions agree with TRBD2. The J segment lost 3 bases and the V segment lost 6 bases, leaving 7 bases of the junction unmatched. The CDR3 is 15 residues long. The germline V gene has CDR1 MDHEN and CDR2 SYDVKM. CDR3 in amino acids: CASSRLAGRSYEQYF. CDR3 bases: TGTGCCAGCAGCCGACTAGCGGGACGCAGCTACGAGCAGTACTTC.

The chain carries TRBV5-1 and TRBJ2-1, with D perhaps TRBD1 or TRBD2 (5 bases each). CDR3 length: 13 residues. Germline V lookup: CDR1 SGHRS, CDR2 YFSETQ. Trimming took 3 bases from V and 7 from J, leaving 11 bases between them. The CDR3 nucleotides read TGCGCCAGCAGCTCCGGGACCAATAATGAGCAGTTCTTC. Translated, it gives CASSSGTNNEQFF.

The rearrangement links TRBV10-1 to TRBJ2-5; tentative D call: TRBD1 (6 bases). V lost 5 bases and J lost 4, with 20 bases in between. Germline CDR1 reads WNHNN; CDR2 reads SYGVQD (reference sequence). The CDR3 is 16 amino acids. The CDR3 nucleotides are TGCGCCAGCAGTTGGGGGCCCGCGAGGGCAGGAGAGACCCAGTACTTC. Translation gives CASSWGPARAGETQYF.

To note about this clone: Other DNA sequences in the same sample also yield this CDR3. This chain joins TRBV6-1 and TRBJ1-1; D is unresolved. The germline V gene has CDR1 MNHNS and CDR2 SASEGT. Trimming took 4 bases from V and 2 from J, leaving 14 bases between them. The CDR3 is 15 amino acids. As DNA, the CDR3 is TGTGCCAGCAGTGGCTTACGGGAATTAAACACTGAAGCTTTCTTT. This sequence encodes CASSGLRELNTEAFF.

This clone was detected only a few times. The rearrangement uses TRBV19 and TRBJ1-1; D not certain. The germline CDR1 and CDR2 sequences are LNHDA and SQIVND (reference sequence). Trimming removed 3 bases at V and 4 bases at J, with 3 bases between. The CDR3 has 11 residues. CDR3 in amino acids: CASSMTTEAFF. The CDR3 DNA is TGTGCCAGTAGTATGACCACTGAAGCTTTCTTT.

The chain is built from TRBV14 and TRBJ1-2; 7 bases map to TRBD1. The CDR3 has 13 residues. The V and J ends lost 3 bases and 5 bases, in that order; junction bases with no gene match: 3. Germline CDR1 is SGHDN and CDR2 is FVKESK. CDR3 sequence: CASSQGQRYGYTF. CDR3 DNA: TGTGCCAGCAGCCAGGGACAGCGTTATGGCTACACCTTC.

The genes are TRBV13 and TRBJ2-6; TRBD1 is a possible D gene (5 bases). This CDR3 comprises 18 residues. From germline, CDR1 is PRHDT and CDR2 FYEKMQ (reference sequence). The V gene lost 5 bases and the J gene lost 1 base, with 18 bases spanning the gap. This CDR3 is CASSPGALYGSGANVLTF. CDR3 DNA sequence: TGTGCCAGCAGCCCTGGGGCGTTATATGGTTCTGGGGCCAACGTCCTGACTTTC.

As for this clone: The sample carries other DNA sequences with the same CDR3. The chain has TRBV20-1 and TRBJ2-7; TRBD2 matches 7 bases. Germline CDR1 and CDR2: DFQATT and SNEGSKA (reference sequence). The CDR3 loop spans 11 amino acids. Trimming at V came to 5 bases and at J to 5 bases, leaving 3 bases not matched to a gene. The CDR3 DNA reads TGCAGTGCTGAGCGGGAAAACGAGCAGTACTTC. Its protein is CSAERENEQYF.

As concerns this clone: An end of the junction does not agree with germline; a read error may underlie this. V and J are TRBV6-1 and TRBJ2-4; D is uncertain. The V gene's germline CDR1 is MNHNS and CDR2 SASEGT. This CDR3 is 13 amino acids long. In DNA form, the CDR3 reads TGTGCCAGCAGTGAATTAAGGAGCGACGGCCTAGACTTC. Residues: CASSELRSDGLDF.

The J gene is TRBJ2-3, the V gene TRBV4-2, with TRBD1 as a possible D gene (6 bases). CDR1 and CDR2 (germline): LGHNA, YNFKEQ. The CDR3 totals 19 residues. The ends were cut back, 5 bases at V and 4 bases at J, with 28 bases in the middle. The CDR3 here is CASSSLRGFPHLISDTQYF. In nucleotides, the CDR3 is TGTGCCAGCAGCTCCCTAAGGGGGTTCCCCCACCTCATCTCAGATACGCAGTATTTT.

V and J are TRBV27 and TRBJ1-2, with a weak D call TRBD1 (5 bases). This CDR3 spans 12 amino acids. In germline, CDR1 is MNHEY, CDR2 SMNVEV (reference sequence). V lost 3 bases, J lost 5 bases, and 7 bases lay in between. CDR3 residues: CASSLRQYGYTF. The DNA of the CDR3 is TGTGCCAGCAGTTTGCGACAGTATGGCTACACCTTC.

This chain uses TRBV7-2 with TRBJ2-7; no definite D call. V was trimmed by 2 bases and J by 3 bases, leaving 5 bases between them. CDR3 length equals 12 residues. Per the germline V gene, CDR1 is SGHTA and CDR2 is FQGNSA. Here the CDR3 reads CASSLQVYEQYF. Here the CDR3 DNA reads TGTGCCAGCAGCTTACAAGTCTACGAGCAGTACTTC.

As to this clone: The same CDR3 also results from other DNA sequences found in this sample. The chain has TRBV9 and TRBJ2-3; D ambiguous. V lost 5 bases to trimming and J lost 2 bases, with 12 bases between them. Germline V gene lookup returns CDR1 SGDLS and CDR2 YYNGEE. The CDR3 contains 14 residues. The CDR3: CASSSQGSTDTQYF. CDR3 nucleotides: TGTGCCAGCAGTAGTCAAGGATCCACAGATACGCAGTATTTT.

V usage is TRBV10-3 and J usage is TRBJ2-2; 13 positions match TRBD2. Germline V gene data show CDR1 as ENHRY and CDR2 as SYGVKD. The CDR3 has 15 residues. Trimming removed 8 bases from V and 5 bases from J; junction bases left unmatched: 5. CDR3 DNA: TGTGCCATCGGGCCGGGACTAGCGGGAACCGGGGAGCTGTTTTTT. It yields the protein CAIGPGLAGTGELFF.

The rearrangement links TRBV11-2 to TRBJ1-2; D is possibly TRBD1 (6 bases). V was clipped by 4 bases and J by 9 bases, with 18 bases between them. The germline V gene has CDR1 SGHAT and CDR2 FQNNGV. The CDR3 is 14 residues long. In DNA form, the CDR3 reads TGTGCCAGCAGCTCCCCGGACAGAAAGAGAAGCTACACCTTC. This translates into CASSSPDRKRSYTF.